This record concerns one T cell receptor (beta chain) sequence. What it binds is unknown. This CDR3 is also generated by other DNA sequences in the sample. The primer mix had 60 Vbeta and 13 Jbeta primers. TCRdb's table, derived via immunoSEQ multiplex PCR, lists solely in-frame clones and lacks some. The sample lists around 210,000 clones; approximately 81% were seen once. This sample is drawn from a study of cytomegalovirus exposure and HLA in healthy donors. Study background: Of the donors genotyped, several hundred in all, about 80% fell in the Caucasian-associated ancestry cluster.

Findings and limits, study-wide: Earlier analysis looked at TCR beta V segments, and most were productive about 87% or about 30% of the time. More clonal expansion characterized HLA-associated TCR beta chains than equally common others in a later analysis. Most TCRs appeared rarely, but some public TCRs recurred in many donors.

CDR3 length: 11 residues. The V gene's germline CDR1 is DFQATT and CDR2 SNEGSKA (reference sequence). The clonotype was recovered from a girl aged 2 to 9 in good health and CMV-seronegative. This chain joins TRBV20-1 and TRBJ2-5; D might be TRBD1 (5 bases). The J call is uncertain, as TRBJ2-7 better fits the DNA end. Sequences were obtained from PBMCs. Here the CDR3 reads CSAGRAREQYF. The CDR3 bases are TGCAGTGCTGGCAGGGCGCGCGAGCAGTACTTC.